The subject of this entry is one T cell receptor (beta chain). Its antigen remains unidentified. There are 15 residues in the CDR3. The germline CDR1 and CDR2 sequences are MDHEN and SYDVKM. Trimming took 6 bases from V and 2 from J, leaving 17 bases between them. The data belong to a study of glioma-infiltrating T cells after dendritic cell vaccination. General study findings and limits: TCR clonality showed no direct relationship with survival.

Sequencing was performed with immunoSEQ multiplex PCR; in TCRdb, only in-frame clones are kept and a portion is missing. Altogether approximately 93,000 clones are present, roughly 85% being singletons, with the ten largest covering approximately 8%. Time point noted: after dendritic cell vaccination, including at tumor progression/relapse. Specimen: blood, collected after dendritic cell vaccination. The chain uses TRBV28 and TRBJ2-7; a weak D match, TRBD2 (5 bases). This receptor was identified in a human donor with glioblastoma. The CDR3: CASRPSGAGTYEQYF. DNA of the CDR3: TGTGCCAGCAGGCCAAGCGGAGCAGGCACCTACGAGCAGTACTTC.